This T cell receptor beta chain is from a study of T cells in Graves' hyperthyroidism and ophthalmopathy. Any patient presenting with uncontrolled infection, other autoimmune disease, pregnancy or lactation was left out. Using RNA transcripts as the source, TCR beta CDR3 regions were amplified. HTBI primers were the set used in a first-round RT-PCR of the TCR CDR3. TCRdb itself ran the multiplex PCR reads through MiXCR, one entry per CDR3 protein. The sample yields roughly 500,000 distinct CDR3 sequences, 46% seen once. The material sequenced was peripheral blood or thyroid tissue (not recorded which). The receptor comes from an adult woman with Graves' disease, either hyperthyroidism or ophthalmopathy (not recorded which).

The DNA for the CDR3 is TGTGCCAGCAGTGAGGGGGGCACGCGGGGGGATGGCTACACCTTC. This translates into CASSEGGTRGDGYTF. This chain joins TRBV2 and TRBJ1-2; D is perhaps TRBD1 (6 bases). The CDR3 spans 15 residues. V was cut by 3 bases and J by 6 bases, with 17 bases left in between. Germline CDR1 and CDR2: SNHLY and FYNNEI.